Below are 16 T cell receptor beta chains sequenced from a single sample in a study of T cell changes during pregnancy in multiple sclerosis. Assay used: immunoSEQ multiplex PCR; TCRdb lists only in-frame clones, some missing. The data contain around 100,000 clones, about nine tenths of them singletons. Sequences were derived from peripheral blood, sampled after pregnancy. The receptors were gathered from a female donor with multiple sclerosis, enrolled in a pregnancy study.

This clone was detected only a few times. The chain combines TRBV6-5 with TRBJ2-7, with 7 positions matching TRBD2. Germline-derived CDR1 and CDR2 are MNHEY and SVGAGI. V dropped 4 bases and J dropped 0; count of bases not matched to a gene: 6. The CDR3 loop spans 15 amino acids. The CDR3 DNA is TGTGCCAGCAGTTCTCGGGGGGATAGCTCCTACGAGCAGTACTTC. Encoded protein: CASSSRGDSSYEQYF.

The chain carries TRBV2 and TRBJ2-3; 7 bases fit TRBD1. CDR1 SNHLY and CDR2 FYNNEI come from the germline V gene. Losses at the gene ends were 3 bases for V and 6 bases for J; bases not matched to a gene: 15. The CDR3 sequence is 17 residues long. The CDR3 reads CASSDSSPGQKLDTQYF. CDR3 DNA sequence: TGTGCCAGCAGTGACTCGTCTCCGGGACAGAAGTTGGATACGCAGTATTTT.

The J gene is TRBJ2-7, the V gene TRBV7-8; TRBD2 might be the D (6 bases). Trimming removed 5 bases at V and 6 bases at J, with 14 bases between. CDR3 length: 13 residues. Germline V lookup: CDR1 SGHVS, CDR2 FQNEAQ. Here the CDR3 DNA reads TGTGCCAGCAGCGCGGGGACCACTAGCGAGCAGTACTTC. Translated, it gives CASSAGTTSEQYF.

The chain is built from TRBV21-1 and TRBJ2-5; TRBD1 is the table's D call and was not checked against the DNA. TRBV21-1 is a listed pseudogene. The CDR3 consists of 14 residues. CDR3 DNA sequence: TGTGCCAGCAGCATACCGGGACAGCAAGAGACCCAGTACTTC. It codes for CASSIPGQQETQYF.

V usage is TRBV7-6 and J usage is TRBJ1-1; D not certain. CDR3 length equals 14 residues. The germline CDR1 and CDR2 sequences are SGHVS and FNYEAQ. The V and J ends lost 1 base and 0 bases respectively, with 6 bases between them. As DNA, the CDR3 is TGTGCCAGCAGCTTAGGTCAATTGAACACTGAAGCTTTCTTT. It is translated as CASSLGQLNTEAFF.

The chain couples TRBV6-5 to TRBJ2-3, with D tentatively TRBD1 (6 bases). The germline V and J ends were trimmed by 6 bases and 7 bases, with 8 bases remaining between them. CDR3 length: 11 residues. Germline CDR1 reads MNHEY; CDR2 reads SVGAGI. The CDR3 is CASSQGNTQYF. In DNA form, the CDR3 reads TGTGCCAGCAGCCAGGGGAATACGCAGTATTTT.

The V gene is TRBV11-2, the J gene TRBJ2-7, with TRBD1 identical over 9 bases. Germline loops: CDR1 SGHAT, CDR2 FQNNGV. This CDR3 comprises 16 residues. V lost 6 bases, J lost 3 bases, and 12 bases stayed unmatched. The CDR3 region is CASSWRTGQGNYEQYF. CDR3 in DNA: TGTGCCAGCAGTTGGAGAACGGGACAGGGCAACTACGAGCAGTACTTC.

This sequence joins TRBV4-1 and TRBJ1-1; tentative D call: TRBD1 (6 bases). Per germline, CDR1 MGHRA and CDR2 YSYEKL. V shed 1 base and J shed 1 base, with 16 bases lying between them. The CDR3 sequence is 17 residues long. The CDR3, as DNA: TGCGCCAGCAGCCAAGGACGGGGGGGCGGATGGAACACTGAAGCTTTCTTT. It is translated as CASSQGRGGGWNTEAFF.

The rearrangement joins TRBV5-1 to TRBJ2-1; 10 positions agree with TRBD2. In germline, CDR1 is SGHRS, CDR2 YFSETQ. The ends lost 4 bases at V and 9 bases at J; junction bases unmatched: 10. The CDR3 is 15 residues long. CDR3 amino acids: CASSPSGGAGSEQFF. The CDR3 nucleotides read TGCGCCAGCAGCCCAAGCGGGGGGGCCGGTAGTGAGCAGTTCTTC.

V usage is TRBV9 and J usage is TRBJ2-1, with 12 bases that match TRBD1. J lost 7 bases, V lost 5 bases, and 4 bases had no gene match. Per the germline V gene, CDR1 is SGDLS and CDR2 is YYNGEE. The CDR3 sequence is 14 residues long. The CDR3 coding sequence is TGTGCCAGCAGGCGGGGACAGGGGGCTAATGAGCAGTTCTTC. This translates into CASRRGQGANEQFF.

CDR3 coding DNA: TGCGCCAGCAGCTTGGGGCAGGGACAGGGGTACAATGAGCAGTTCTTC. Translated, it gives CASSLGQGQGYNEQFF. The chain joins TRBV5-1 to TRBJ2-1; 10 bases align to TRBD1. CDR1 is SGHRS and CDR2 is YFSETQ in the germline V gene. CDR3 length: 16 residues. Trimming took 0 bases from V and 4 from J; bases not matched to a gene: 4.

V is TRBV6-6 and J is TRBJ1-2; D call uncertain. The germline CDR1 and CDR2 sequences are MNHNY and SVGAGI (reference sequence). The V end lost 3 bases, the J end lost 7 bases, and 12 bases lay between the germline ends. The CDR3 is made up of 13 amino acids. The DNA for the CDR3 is TGTGCCAGCAGTTATGCTGACACTGTTGGCTACACCTTC. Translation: CASSYADTVGYTF.

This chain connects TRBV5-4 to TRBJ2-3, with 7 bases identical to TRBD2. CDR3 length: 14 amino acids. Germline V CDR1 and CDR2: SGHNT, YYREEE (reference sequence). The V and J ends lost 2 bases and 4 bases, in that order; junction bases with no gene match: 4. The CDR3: CASSFLAVADTQYF. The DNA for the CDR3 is TGTGCCAGCAGCTTTCTAGCGGTGGCAGATACGCAGTATTTT.

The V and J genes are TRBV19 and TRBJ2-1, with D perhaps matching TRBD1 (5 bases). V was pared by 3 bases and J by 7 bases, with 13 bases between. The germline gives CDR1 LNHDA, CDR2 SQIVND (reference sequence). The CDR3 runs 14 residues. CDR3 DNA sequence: TGTGCCAGTAGTATCGGTCCAGGGAAGAATGAGCAGTTCTTC. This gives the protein CASSIGPGKNEQFF.

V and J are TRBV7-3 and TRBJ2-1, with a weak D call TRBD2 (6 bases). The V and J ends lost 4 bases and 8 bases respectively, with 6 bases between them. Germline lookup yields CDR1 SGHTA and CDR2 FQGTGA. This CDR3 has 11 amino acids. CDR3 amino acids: CASSSGDEQFF. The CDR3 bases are TGTGCCAGCAGCTCGGGGGATGAGCAGTTCTTC.

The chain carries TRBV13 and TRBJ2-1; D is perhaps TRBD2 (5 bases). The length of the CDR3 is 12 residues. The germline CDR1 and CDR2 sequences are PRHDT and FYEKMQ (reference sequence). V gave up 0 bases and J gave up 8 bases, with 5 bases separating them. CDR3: CASSLGRDEQFF. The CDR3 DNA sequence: TGTGCCAGCAGCTTAGGGAGGGATGAGCAGTTCTTC.